Detailed here is one TCR beta chain. The antigen remains undetermined. This CDR3 has 17 residues. Germline V gives CDR1 ENHRY, CDR2 SYGVKD. With 6 bases clipped from V and 0 bases from J, the junction kept 9 bases outside the gene matches. Method: immunoSEQ multiplex PCR; TCRdb's copy keeps in-frame clones and lacks some. The sample yields about 18,000 clones, over 70% seen once. The data were taken from a study of neoadjuvant nivolumab and ipilimumab in lung cancer. Study-wide context: The combination arm added day-1 ipilimumab 1 mg/kg to nivolumab 3 mg/kg on days 1, 15, 29.

Study results and caveats: A small number of samples were TCR sequenced. From pretherapy to surgery, tumor richness and clonality rose with dual therapy. Compared with tumor-adjacent uninvolved lung, resected tumors showed greater richness and clonality.

The genes are TRBV10-3 and TRBJ1-4; 8 bases map to TRBD1. The material was tumor tissue, obtained after neoadjuvant nivolumab, alone or with ipilimumab, at or shortly before surgery. The sequence came from an adult with non-small cell lung cancer. In DNA form, the CDR3 reads TGTGCCATCAGCGACAGGGGTTTAAGTGCAACTAATGAAAAACTGTTTTTT. Protein sequence: CAISDRGLSATNEKLFF.